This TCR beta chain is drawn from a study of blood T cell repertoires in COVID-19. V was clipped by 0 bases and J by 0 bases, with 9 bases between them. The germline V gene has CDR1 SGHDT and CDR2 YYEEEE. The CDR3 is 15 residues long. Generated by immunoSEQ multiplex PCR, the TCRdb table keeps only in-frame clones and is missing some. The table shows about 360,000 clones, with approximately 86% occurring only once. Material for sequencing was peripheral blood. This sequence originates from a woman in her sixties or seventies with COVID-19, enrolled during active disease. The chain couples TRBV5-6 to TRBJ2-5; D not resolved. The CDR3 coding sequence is TGTGCCAGCAGCTTGGCCTGGCAGAACCAAGAGACCCAGTACTTC. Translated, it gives CASSLAWQNQETQYF. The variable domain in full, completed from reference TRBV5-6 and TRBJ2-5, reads DAGVTQSPTHLIKTRGQQVTLRCSPKSGHDTVSWYQQALGQGPQFIFQYYEEEERQRGNFPDRFSGHQFPNYSSELNVNALLLGDSALYLCASSLAWQNQETQYFGPGTRLLVL.